One sample yielded the 24 T cell receptor beta chains listed below, sequenced in a study of T cell repertoires in cytomegalovirus infection. TCRdb itself ran the reads through MiXCR, one entry per CDR3 protein. This table holds about 600,000 distinct CDR3 sequences, less than 25% found once. Sequences were obtained from CD8+ T cells from PBMCs. The receptor source for this set is a human donor in good health (CMV status not recorded). Some clones in this sample may be carry-over from other donors' samples.

This clonotype was picked up a small number of times. The J gene is TRBJ1-1, the V gene TRBV9, with 9 positions matching TRBD1. The V segment lost 7 bases and the J segment 6 bases; nucleotides outside the gene matches: 4. CDR1 and CDR2 (germline): SGDLS, YYNGEE. The CDR3 is made up of 12 amino acids. The CDR3 here is CASGTGLAEAFF. The CDR3 bases are TGTGCCAGCGGGACAGGGTTGGCTGAAGCTTTCTTT. Supplemented by reference TRBV9 and TRBJ1-1, the full variable domain reads DSGVTQTPKHLITATGQRVTLRCSPRSGDLSVYWYQQSLDQGLQFLIQYYNGEERAKGNILERFSAQQFPDLHSELNLSSLELGDSALYFCASGTGLAEAFFGQGTRLTVV.

V gene TRBV6-6 combines with J gene TRBJ2-7, with D perhaps TRBD1 (5 bases). From germline, CDR1 is MNHNY and CDR2 SVGAGI (reference sequence). This CDR3 is 12 amino acids long. V dropped 7 bases and J dropped 3 bases, with 10 bases sitting between them. Here the CDR3 DNA reads TGTGCCAGCAACAAGGACATCTACGAGCAGTACGTC. As protein: CASNKDIYEQYV.

This clonotype has a handful of counts. This sequence joins TRBV6-4 and TRBJ2-7; 9 bases match TRBD2. The germline CDR1 and CDR2 sequences are MRHNA and SNTAGT. V lost 2 bases and J lost 4; bases outside the gene matches: 9. The length of the CDR3 is 16 residues. CDR3 region: CASSDGEAGGQYEQYV. Written as DNA, the CDR3 is TGTGCCAGCAGTGACGGGGAAGCGGGGGGACAGTACGAGCAGTACGTC.

This clonotype was seen more than once but under ten times. V is TRBV7-2 and J is TRBJ1-1; D gene unclear. V shed 5 bases and J shed 4 bases, with 11 bases lying between them. CDR1 and CDR2 from the germline V gene are SGHTA and FQGNSA. The length of the CDR3 is 13 residues. The CDR3 coding sequence is TGTGCCAGCAGCACCTTTGAAATCACTGAAGCTTTCTTT. Translation gives CASSTFEITEAFF.

This clonotype was counted a few times. The chain uses TRBV18 and TRBJ2-2; 9 positions match TRBD1. V lost 6 bases and J lost 4; bases outside the gene matches: 9. Germline CDR1 and CDR2: KGHSH and LQKENI. This CDR3 has 16 residues. The CDR3 DNA is TGTGCCAGCTCCCGAGGACAGGGGCAGAGCACCGGGGAGCTGTTTTTT. It codes for CASSRGQGQSTGELFF.

With regard to this clonotype: This may stem from a read error, because a much larger clone lies one nucleotide away. The chain uses TRBV27 and TRBJ2-3, with 7 nucleotides matching TRBD1. Germline-derived CDR1 and CDR2 are MNHEY and SMNVEV (reference sequence). The CDR3 is 17 amino acids. Unmatched junction bases numbered 15, after V lost 5 bases and J lost 4 bases. CDR3 coding DNA: TGTGCCAGCAGTCCCACCTGGACAGGAAACATCGCAGATACGCAGTATTTT. Amino acid sequence: CASSPTWTGNIADTQYF.

V is TRBV2 and J is TRBJ1-2; a possible D gene is TRBD1 (5 bases). V lost 3 bases and J lost 4, with 15 bases in between. From germline, CDR1 is SNHLY and CDR2 FYNNEI. The CDR3 consists of 15 residues. The CDR3 here is CASSDLGQTLYGYTF. Written as DNA, the CDR3 is TGTGCCAGCAGTGACTTAGGACAAACGCTCTATGGCTACACCTTC.

This clonotype has just a few counts. V usage is TRBV19 and J usage is TRBJ1-5; 9 bases match TRBD1. The CDR3 has 17 amino acids. Germline V gene sequence: CDR1 LNHDA, CDR2 SQIVND (reference sequence). With V trimmed by 1 base and J by 5 bases, 9 bases remained unmatched. CDR3 amino acids: CASSIGADRGKDQPQHF. CDR3 DNA sequence: TGTGCCAGTAGTATAGGGGCCGACAGGGGGAAAGATCAGCCCCAGCATTTT.

This clonotype was recorded a few times. The gene calls are TRBV15 and TRBJ2-1; D remains unclear. This CDR3 has 13 residues. The V and J ends lost 5 bases and 7 bases respectively, with 12 bases between them. Germline CDR1 and CDR2: LNHNV and YYDKDF (reference sequence). DNA for the CDR3: TGTGCCACCAGCGCCTTCATAGGGAATGAGCAGTTCTTC. Translation gives CATSAFIGNEQFF. Based on the CDR3 plus reference TRBV15 and TRBJ2-1, the full variable domain is DAMVIQNPRYQVTQFGKPVTLSCSQTLNHNVMYWYQQKSSQAPKLLFHYYDKDFNNEADTPDNFQSRRPNTSFCFLDIRSPGLGDTAMYLCATSAFIGNEQFFGPGTRLTVL.

This clonotype was detected a few times. The V gene is TRBV14, the J gene TRBJ2-5, with D maybe TRBD1 (5 bases). Per the germline V gene, CDR1 is SGHDN and CDR2 is FVKESK. The length of the CDR3 is 19 residues. V gave up 0 bases and J gave up 1 base, with 21 bases separating them. CDR3 region: CASSQDVQDHRYFQETQYF. The DNA for the CDR3 is TGTGCCAGCAGCCAAGATGTACAGGACCACCGTTATTTCCAAGAGACCCAGTACTTC. The full variable domain, with the rest looked up from reference TRBV14 and TRBJ2-5, is EAGVTQFPSHSVIEKGQTVTLRCDPISGHDNLYWYRRVMGKEIKFLLHFVKESKQDESGMPNNRFLAERTGGTYSTLKVQPAELEDSGVYFCASSQDVQDHRYFQETQYFGPGTRLLVL.

This clonotype was picked up many times. CDR3 in DNA: TGTGCCAGCAGTTTGGGGTTCGAGCGAAATGGCTACACCTTC. Its translation: CASSLGFERNGYTF. The chain carries TRBV28 and TRBJ1-2; D unclear. V gave up 3 bases and J gave up 6 bases, with 14 bases separating them. CDR1 and CDR2 (germline): MDHEN, SYDVKM. The CDR3 contains 14 residues.

The J gene is TRBJ2-1, the V gene TRBV9; 8 nucleotides agree with TRBD2. V gave up 0 bases and J gave up 0 bases; unmatched junction bases: 5. Germline CDR1 SGDLS, CDR2 YYNGEE. CDR3 size: 17 residues. The CDR3 region has the DNA TGTGCCAGCAGCGTAGTGTCGGGGGGGCTCTCCTACAATGAGCAGTTCTTC. Its translation: CASSVVSGGLSYNEQFF.

The gene calls are TRBV29-1 and TRBJ2-3; 7 positions agree with TRBD1. J lost 3 bases, V lost 8 bases, and 11 bases had no gene match. Germline CDR1 SQVTM, CDR2 ANQGSEA. The CDR3 has 14 residues. The CDR3 loop reads CSLSTGKWTDTQYF. The CDR3 DNA reads TGCAGCTTGTCGACAGGGAAGTGGACAGATACGCAGTATTTT.

This clonotype was seen only a few times. CDR3 region: CASSSKDSRSGVSYNEQFF. Here the CDR3 DNA reads TGTGCCAGCAGCTCCAAAGACTCCCGTAGCGGGGTATCCTACAATGAGCAGTTCTTC. The chain couples TRBV13 to TRBJ2-1, with 8 positions matching TRBD2. Germline V gene sequence: CDR1 PRHDT, CDR2 FYEKMQ (reference sequence). J gave up 1 base and V 4 bases, and 15 bases lay outside the gene matches. The CDR3 runs 19 residues. Full variable domain (remainder filled in from reference TRBV13 and TRBJ2-1): AAGVIQSPRHLIKEKRETATLKCYPIPRHDTVYWYQQGPGQDPQFLISFYEKMQSDKGSIPDRFSAQQFSDYHSELNMSSLELGDSALYFCASSSKDSRSGVSYNEQFFGPGTRLTVL.

This clonotype was detected only a few times. The rearrangement links TRBV7-6 to TRBJ2-5; no clear D gene. The V gene's germline CDR1 is SGHVS and CDR2 FNYEAQ. The CDR3 loop spans 16 amino acids. V gave up 0 bases and J gave up 1 base, with 12 bases separating them. CDR3 in DNA: TGTGCCAGCAGCTTAGCGCTCAGGTTCTTCCAAGAGACCCAGTACTTC. It encodes CASSLALRFFQETQYF.

In its sample, this clonotype was seen many times. V gene TRBV7-3 combines with J gene TRBJ2-3; 10 bases line up with TRBD2. Germline V gene lookup returns CDR1 SGHTA and CDR2 FQGTGA. The ends lost 5 bases at V and 6 bases at J; junction bases unmatched: 8. The CDR3 consists of 15 residues. In nucleotides, the CDR3 is TGTGCCAGCAGCGACCACACTAGCGGGGAGGATACGCAGTATTTT. This translates into CASSDHTSGEDTQYF. The full variable domain, its missing parts supplied by reference TRBV7-3 and TRBJ2-3, is GAGVSQTPSNKVTEKGKYVELRCDPISGHTALYWYRQSLGQGPEFLIYFQGTGAADDSGLPNDRFFAVRPEGSVSTLKIQRTERGDSAVYLCASSDHTSGEDTQYFGPGTRLTVL.

Ten or more counts support this clonotype. The V and J genes are TRBV7-9 and TRBJ2-5; D remains unclear. The CDR3 is 16 residues long. Trimming removed 5 bases at V and 1 base at J, with 17 bases between. The germline V gene has CDR1 SEHNR and CDR2 FQNEAQ (reference sequence). The CDR3 sequence is CASSTAAGRIQETQYF. The CDR3 DNA sequence: TGTGCCAGCAGCACTGCAGCCGGCCGAATCCAAGAGACCCAGTACTTC.

This clonotype has only a few counts. The V gene is TRBV6-6, the J gene TRBJ2-7; maybe TRBD2 (5 bases). Between the trimmed V and J ends, which lost 0 bases and 5 bases, there was a span of 8 bases. The germline CDR1 and CDR2 sequences are MNHNY and SVGAGI (reference sequence). The CDR3 has 13 amino acids. In DNA form, the CDR3 reads TGTGCCAGCAGTTACTCAGACTACCACGAGCAGTACTTC. Translation gives CASSYSDYHEQYF.

This clonotype was seen more than once but under ten times. The CDR3 sequence: CASTPGTGLYNEQFF. In DNA form, the CDR3 reads TGTGCCAGCACCCCGGGAACGGGACTCTACAATGAGCAGTTCTTC. The chain is built from TRBV6-5 and TRBJ2-1, with D tentatively TRBD2 (6 bases). CDR1 and CDR2 (germline): MNHEY, SVGAGI. The CDR3 length is 15 residues. Trimming took off 7 bases at V and 3 bases at J, with 16 bases between the two ends.

Only a few counts were recorded for this clonotype. The V call is TRBV12-3 or TRBV12-4, the J call TRBJ1-1, with TRBD1 matching 7 bases. V lost 5 bases and J lost 7; bases outside the gene matches: 4. CDR3 size: 12 residues. Here the CDR3 DNA reads TGTGCCAGCAGTCCCGGGACAGTTGAAGCTTTCTTT. Its translation: CASSPGTVEAFF.

The chain combines TRBV29-1 with TRBJ2-7; 7 nucleotides line up with TRBD1. Germline CDR1 and CDR2: SQVTM and ANQGSEA. V lost 3 bases to trimming and J lost 0 bases; unmatched junction nucleotides: 5. The CDR3 is 14 amino acids. Here the CDR3 DNA reads TGCAGCGTTGAGGATCCAGGGGGCTCCTACGAGCAGTACTTC. Amino acid sequence: CSVEDPGGSYEQYF.

The V and J genes are TRBV6-2 or TRBV6-3 and TRBJ2-7; TRBD1 is a possible D gene (6 bases). The germline V gene encodes CDR1 MNHEY and CDR2 SVGEGT. The CDR3 runs 14 residues. The ends were cut back, 0 bases at V and 4 bases at J, with 10 bases in the middle. The CDR3 sequence: CASSYSSGVYEQYV. The CDR3 DNA reads TGTGCCAGCAGTTACTCATCAGGGGTTTACGAGCAGTACGTC.

In its sample, this clonotype was seen a few times. The chain is built from TRBV5-6 and TRBJ2-7, with 7 positions matching TRBD1. Germline trimming cut 3 bases from V and 7 bases from J; bases unmatched to any gene: 7. Germline V CDR1 and CDR2: SGHDT, YYEEEE. This CDR3 contains 13 residues. In DNA form, the CDR3 reads TGTGCCAGCAGCTCAGGGGGAAGAGGGGAGCAGTACGTC. This encodes CASSSGGRGEQYV.

This clonotype showed up just once. The chain couples TRBV10-3 to TRBJ1-4; possibly TRBD1 for D (5 bases). Trimming shortened V by 0 bases and J by 8 bases, and 16 bases separated the two germline ends. Germline V gene data show CDR1 as ENHRY and CDR2 as SYGVKD. This CDR3 is built from 16 residues. CDR3 region: CAISESESGLQEKLFF. In nucleotides, the CDR3 is TGTGCCATCAGTGAGTCCGAGTCGGGGCTACAAGAAAAACTGTTTTTT.